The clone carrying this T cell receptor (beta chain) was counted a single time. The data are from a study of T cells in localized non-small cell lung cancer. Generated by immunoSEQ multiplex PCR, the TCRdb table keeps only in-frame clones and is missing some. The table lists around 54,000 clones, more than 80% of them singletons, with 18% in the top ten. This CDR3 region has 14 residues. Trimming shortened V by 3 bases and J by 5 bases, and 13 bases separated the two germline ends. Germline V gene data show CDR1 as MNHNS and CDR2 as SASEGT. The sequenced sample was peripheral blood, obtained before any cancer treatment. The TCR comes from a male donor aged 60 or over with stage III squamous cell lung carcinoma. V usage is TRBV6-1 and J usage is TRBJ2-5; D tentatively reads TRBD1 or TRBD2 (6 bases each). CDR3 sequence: CASSEQTGGETQYF. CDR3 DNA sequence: TGTGCCAGCAGTGAGCAGACAGGAGGGGAGACCCAGTACTTC.